This TCR beta chain was recorded in a study of regulatory T cells in long-lasting Graves disease. Study results and caveats: The number of shared public clonotypes was higher in persistent patients (about 3,000) than new patients (966). Persistent disease favored TRBV28, TRBJ1-2 and TRBJ2-5.

Investigators prepared the TCR beta libraries by applying iRepertoire HTBI primers and Arm-PCR of CDR3 regions. TCRdb itself ran the multiplex PCR reads through MiXCR, one entry per CDR3 protein. The sample lists around 420,000 distinct CDR3 sequences; about 15% were seen once. The V end was cut by 5 bases, the J end by 3 bases, with 11 bases between. The CDR3 loop spans 14 amino acids. This clonotype was seen ten or more times. The antigen is not known. Time point reported: newly diagnosed GD, antithyroid drugs for less than 3 months. PBMC-derived RNA was used for the TCR library. The same sample was also studied in work on T cells in Graves' hyperthyroidism and ophthalmopathy.

This receptor was taken from a woman between 40 and 55 years old with Graves disease. Sequencing used peripheral blood mononuclear cells (PBMCs), obtained at new diagnosis, from a patient treated with antithyroid drugs. This chain links TRBV12-3 or TRBV12-4 with TRBJ1-3; the D is unclear. The CDR3 sequence: CASSPGGVGNTIYF. CDR3 sequence (DNA): TGTGCCAGCAGTCCAGGTGGGGTTGGAAACACCATATATTTT.